One sample yielded the 27 T cell receptor beta chains listed below, sequenced in a study of CD8+ T cells in alopecia areata (dated by TCRdb to 2016 to 2018). The time point label of this sample denotes: less than five weeks on oral tofacitinib. The sample's treatment or condition label, decoded: oral pan-JAK inhibitor, 5-10 mg twice daily. The library was prepared using the immunoSEQ multiplex PCR assay. RNA was extracted from all samples and reverse transcribed into cDNA as template for TCR sequencing. This immuneACCESS table, as held by TCRdb, lists in-frame sequences with V and J called but not all clones. Of the missing ones, under half trace to an unresolved V gene in checked studies; the others have no known cause. For this sample there are about 160,000 clones; roughly 65% appear just once. The top ten clonotypes cover 0.91% of the sample. Material: CD4+ T cells sorted from blood, obtained at week 4, from a patient treated with tofacitinib. These receptors all stem from a human donor with alopecia areata.

The chain recombines TRBV29-1 with TRBJ2-5; TRBD1 matches 8 bases. The trim removed 4 bases at V and 0 bases at J, leaving 1 base unmatched. Germline lookup yields CDR1 SQVTM and CDR2 ANQGSEA. The CDR3 loop spans 13 amino acids. Here the CDR3 DNA reads TGCAGCGTTGCACAGGGGGACCAAGAGACCCAGTACTTC. Its protein is CSVAQGDQETQYF.

This clone was recorded a few times. This chain's CDR3 is CASSLTGAGANVLTF. The CDR3 DNA is TGTGCCAGCAGCTTAACAGGGGCCGGGGCCAACGTCCTGACTTTC. This chain links TRBV13 with TRBJ2-6, with 7 nucleotides matching TRBD1. This CDR3 is 15 amino acids long. V shed 2 bases, J shed 4 bases, and the junction held 2 bases outside the gene matches. CDR1 and CDR2 from the germline V gene are PRHDT and FYEKMQ (reference sequence).

This chain uses TRBV6-5 with TRBJ2-7; no definite D call. Germline values: CDR1 MNHEY, CDR2 SVGAGI. This CDR3 is 14 amino acids long. Deletions cut 5 bases from V and 0 bases from J, with 11 bases between. CDR3 region: CASSPPGPSYEQYF. CDR3 sequence (DNA): TGTGCCAGCAGTCCACCGGGCCCCTCCTACGAGCAGTACTTC.

The chain joins TRBV6-5 to TRBJ1-5, with 9 bases lining up with TRBD1. Germline-derived CDR1 and CDR2 are MNHEY and SVGAGI. CDR3 length equals 15 residues. J gave up 3 bases and V 6 bases, and 6 bases lay outside the gene matches. The DNA for the CDR3 is TGTGCCAGCAGCTGGACAGGGGCCAACAATCAGCCCCAGCATTTT. Translation: CASSWTGANNQPQHF.

The chain joins TRBV30 to TRBJ1-1; no clear D gene. Germline lookup yields CDR1 GTSNPN and CDR2 SVGIG (reference sequence). V was trimmed by 2 bases and J by 1 base, leaving 11 bases between them. The CDR3 contains 14 residues. CDR3 residues: CAWSTDNRNTEAFF. CDR3 coding DNA: TGTGCCTGGAGTACTGACAACCGGAACACTGAAGCTTTCTTT.

On this clone itself: At one boundary the junction diverges from the germline segment, which might be a read error. This chain's CDR3 is CASNLLAGTDIQYF. In DNA form, the CDR3 reads TGTGCCAGCAACTTACTAGCGGGGACAGACATTCAGTACTTC. This chain uses TRBV7-2 with TRBJ2-4; the match to TRBD2 covers 10 bases. Germline CDR1 reads SGHTA; CDR2 reads FQGNSA. The CDR3 contains 14 residues.

The rearrangement links TRBV30 to TRBJ1-2; 7 bases map to TRBD1. The CDR3 extends over 13 amino acids. J lost 1 base, V lost 7 bases, and 6 bases had no gene match. The V gene's germline CDR1 is GTSNPN and CDR2 SVGIG (reference sequence). CDR3 protein: CAFTGDHNYGYTF. CDR3 in DNA: TGTGCCTTTACAGGGGATCATAACTATGGCTACACCTTC. Looking up the rest from reference TRBV30 and TRBJ1-2 gives the full variable domain: SQTIHQWPATLVQPVGSPLSLECTVEGTSNPNLYWYRQAAGRGLQLLFYSVGIGQISSEVPQNLSASRPQDRQFILSSKKLLLSDSGFYLCAFTGDHNYGYTFGSGTRLTVV.

The chain links TRBV7-8 to TRBJ1-6; no clear D. This CDR3 has 11 amino acids. Germline V gene lookup returns CDR1 SGHVS and CDR2 FQNEAQ. With 8 bases removed from V and 8 bases from J, the gap between germline ends came to 7 bases. In nucleotides, the CDR3 is TGTGCCAGCCGGGGTGATTCACCCCTCCACTTT. Residues: CASRGDSPLHF.

This clone was recorded a few times. V and J are TRBV19 and TRBJ1-1, with D perhaps matching TRBD1 (5 bases). Trimming shortened V by 3 bases and J by 3 bases, and 8 bases separated the two germline ends. The germline CDR1 and CDR2 sequences are LNHDA and SQIVND (reference sequence). The length of the CDR3 is 13 residues. This CDR3 reads CASSIGRDTEAFF. The CDR3 coding sequence is TGTGCCAGTAGTATCGGCAGGGACACTGAAGCTTTCTTT.

The gene calls are TRBV25-1 and TRBJ1-5; D possibly corresponds to TRBD1 (5 bases). Germline V lookup: CDR1 MGHDK, CDR2 SYGVNS. The CDR3 loop spans 12 amino acids. V lost 10 bases, J lost 11 bases, and 18 bases lay in between. This chain's CDR3 is CATKRTRWTQHF. The CDR3 nucleotides read TGTGCCACCAAACGGACACGCTGGACCCAGCATTTT.

This clone was counted a single time. J is TRBJ2-5 and V is TRBV15, with D uncertain. Trimming removed 0 bases from V and 10 bases from J, with 9 bases in between. From germline, CDR1 is LNHNV and CDR2 YYDKDF (reference sequence). This CDR3 is 12 amino acids long. CDR3 region: CATSRDMTNQYF. As DNA, the CDR3 is TGTGCCACCAGCAGAGATATGACAAACCAGTACTTC.

In regard to this clone: In the same sample, other DNA sequences code for this CDR3. The rearrangement uses TRBV6-5 and TRBJ1-2; no definite D call. CDR1 MNHEY and CDR2 SVGAGI come from the germline V gene. CDR3 size: 12 residues. V shed 3 bases and J shed 3 bases, with 5 bases lying between them. CDR3 nucleotide sequence: TGTGCCAGCAGTTATGGGGACTATGGCTACACCTTC. It translates to CASSYGDYGYTF.

The CDR3 DNA reads TGTGCCTGGAGTCCGGGGGAGCAGGGCAATGAGCAGTTCTTC. It yields the protein CAWSPGEQGNEQFF. The chain has TRBV30 and TRBJ2-1; TRBD2 is a possible D gene (6 bases). Per the germline V gene, CDR1 is GTSNPN and CDR2 is SVGIG (reference sequence). V lost 2 bases to trimming and J lost 6 bases, with 14 bases between them. This CDR3 comprises 14 residues. The whole variable domain, filled in from reference TRBV30 and TRBJ2-1, reads SQTIHQWPATLVQPVGSPLSLECTVEGTSNPNLYWYRQAAGRGLQLLFYSVGIGQISSEVPQNLSASRPQDRQFILSSKKLLLSDSGFYLCAWSPGEQGNEQFFGPGTRLTVL.

This sequence joins TRBV29-1 and TRBJ2-3, with a tentative D call TRBD1 (6 bases). CDR3 length: 16 amino acids. From germline, CDR1 is SQVTM and CDR2 ANQGSEA. V was cut by 0 bases and J by 2 bases, with 15 bases left in between. The chain's CDR3 is CSVEDHRDKHTDTQYF. The CDR3, as DNA: TGCAGCGTTGAAGATCATCGGGACAAGCACACAGATACGCAGTATTTT.

The J gene is TRBJ1-2, the V gene TRBV27, with D maybe TRBD1 (6 bases). V shed 5 bases and J shed 1 base, with 11 bases lying between them. Germline CDR1 reads MNHEY; CDR2 reads SMNVEV (reference sequence). The CDR3 is 14 amino acids. The CDR3 is CASSPGDVNYGYTF. DNA for the CDR3: TGTGCCAGCAGTCCAGGGGACGTTAACTATGGCTACACCTTC.

This clone was recorded a few times. This chain links TRBV7-2 with TRBJ2-3, with 7 bases aligning to TRBD2. The V and J ends lost 3 bases and 0 bases, in that order; junction bases with no gene match: 9. The CDR3 covers 17 residues. Per germline, CDR1 SGHTA and CDR2 FQGNSA. As DNA, the CDR3 is TGTGCCAGCAGCTTGGAACATTCGGGGGGTAGCACAGATACGCAGTATTTT. It encodes CASSLEHSGGSTDTQYF. The full variable domain, completed using reference TRBV7-2 and TRBJ2-3, is GAGVSQSPSNKVTEKGKDVELRCDPISGHTALYWYRQSLGQGLEFLIYFQGNSAPDKSGLPSDRFSAERTGGSVSTLTIQRTQQEDSAVYLCASSLEHSGGSTDTQYFGPGTRLTVL.

This clone was seen once. The V and J genes are TRBV30 and TRBJ2-3, with TRBD2 matching over 9 bases. The CDR3 contains 18 residues. CDR1 and CDR2 (germline): GTSNPN, SVGIG (reference sequence). V was clipped by 3 bases and J by 1 base; unmatched bases: 14. The chain's CDR3 is CAWSNPKFQRGGTDTQYF. CDR3 nucleotide sequence: TGTGCCTGGAGCAATCCAAAGTTCCAGCGGGGGGGCACAGATACGCAGTATTTT.

This sequence joins TRBV27 and TRBJ2-3; 8 nucleotides line up with TRBD1. This CDR3 region has 16 residues. Trimming cost V 3 bases and J 5 bases; bases outside gene matches: 10. From germline, CDR1 is MNHEY and CDR2 SMNVEV (reference sequence). DNA of the CDR3: TGTGCCAGCAGTTTTCTCCCGGACAGGGTTGAAGATACGCAGTATTTT. This gives the protein CASSFLPDRVEDTQYF.

The chain employs TRBV15 and TRBJ2-5; 14 bases map to TRBD2. CDR1 is LNHNV, CDR2 YYDKDF, per germline (reference sequence). The CDR3 is 14 residues long. V dropped 5 bases and J dropped 7; count of bases not matched to a gene: 3. Here the CDR3 reads CATSVGLAGGTQYF. In nucleotides, the CDR3 is TGTGCCACCAGCGTCGGACTAGCGGGGGGGACCCAGTACTTC.

The chain has TRBV7-3 and TRBJ1-1; D gene uncertain. Trimming cost V 5 bases and J 1 base, with 8 bases left between them. This CDR3 has 13 residues. From germline, CDR1 is SGHTA and CDR2 FQGTGA. The CDR3 nucleotides are TGTGCCAGCAGCGACCAGAGGAACACTGAAGCTTTCTTT. It is translated as CASSDQRNTEAFF.

The genes are TRBV30 and TRBJ2-7, with 11 bases that match TRBD1. The CDR3 covers 13 residues. V trimming: 7 bases; J trimming: 0 bases; junction bases outside the gene matches: 2. Germline CDR1 is GTSNPN and CDR2 is SVGIG (reference sequence). The CDR3, as DNA: TGTGCCTTGGGACAGGGGGTCTCCTACGAGCAGTACTTC. This codes for CALGQGVSYEQYF.

The chain employs TRBV25-1 and TRBJ1-5; the D gene is possibly TRBD1 (5 bases). Trimming pared 4 bases from V and 7 bases from J, leaving 14 bases between. The CDR3 runs 14 residues. The V gene's germline CDR1 is MGHDK and CDR2 SYGVNS. The CDR3 nucleotides are TGTGCCAGCAGTGTCTCTACCGGGGGGCAGCCCCAGCATTTT. Its protein product is CASSVSTGGQPQHF.

A single count supports this clone. This chain joins TRBV7-8 and TRBJ2-3; D may correspond to TRBD1 or TRBD2 (5 bases each). The germline V and J ends were trimmed by 2 bases and 3 bases, with 18 bases remaining between them. The CDR3 spans 17 residues. Germline assignment: CDR1 SGHVS and CDR2 FQNEAQ. CDR3 DNA: TGTGCCAGCAGCTTACCCCGCAGGGCGCCGGGAACAGATACGCAGTATTTT. Translating gives CASSLPRRAPGTDTQYF. The entire variable domain, with the rest obtained from reference TRBV7-8 and TRBJ2-3, is as follows: GAGVSQSPRYKVAKRGQDVALRCDPISGHVSLFWYQQALGQGPEFLTYFQNEAQLDKSGLPSDRFFAERPEGSVSTLKIQRTQQEDSAVYLCASSLPRRAPGTDTQYFGPGTRLTVL.

This rearrangement joins TRBV30 to TRBJ2-2; D might be TRBD1 or TRBD2, each matching 6 bases. Germline assignment: CDR1 GTSNPN and CDR2 SVGIG (reference sequence). Deletions cut 7 bases from V and 0 bases from J, with 15 bases between. The CDR3 length is 15 residues. CDR3 nucleotide sequence: TGTGCCTCTGAGGGGGGACTCGCGAACACCGGGGAGCTGTTTTTT. This gives the protein CASEGGLANTGELFF.

J is TRBJ2-7 and V is TRBV5-4; 9 positions match TRBD1. CDR1 is SGHNT and CDR2 is YYREEE in the germline V gene (reference sequence). Trimming removed 6 bases from V and 4 bases from J; junction bases left unmatched: 8. The CDR3 length is 14 residues. The CDR3: CASTDTGGAYEQYF. CDR3 in DNA: TGTGCCAGCACCGATACAGGGGGCGCGTACGAGCAGTACTTC.

This sequence joins TRBV2 and TRBJ2-1; D is unresolved. The V end was cut by 7 bases, the J end by 7 bases, with 11 bases between. Germline V gives CDR1 SNHLY, CDR2 FYNNEI. This CDR3 has 12 residues. The CDR3 bases are TGTGCCAGCAAGGATGCGGATAATGAGCAGTTCTTC. Translated, it gives CASKDADNEQFF.

This sequence joins TRBV11-1 and TRBJ2-3, with 10 bases aligning to TRBD1. The CDR3 consists of 18 residues. Per germline, CDR1 SGHAT and CDR2 FQDESV (reference sequence). After removal of 5 bases from V and 6 bases from J, the junction contained 17 bases not matched to a gene. The CDR3 loop reads CASSVLPGQGILGDTQYF. In DNA form, the CDR3 reads TGTGCCAGCAGCGTTCTTCCGGGACAGGGGATATTAGGCGATACGCAGTATTTT.